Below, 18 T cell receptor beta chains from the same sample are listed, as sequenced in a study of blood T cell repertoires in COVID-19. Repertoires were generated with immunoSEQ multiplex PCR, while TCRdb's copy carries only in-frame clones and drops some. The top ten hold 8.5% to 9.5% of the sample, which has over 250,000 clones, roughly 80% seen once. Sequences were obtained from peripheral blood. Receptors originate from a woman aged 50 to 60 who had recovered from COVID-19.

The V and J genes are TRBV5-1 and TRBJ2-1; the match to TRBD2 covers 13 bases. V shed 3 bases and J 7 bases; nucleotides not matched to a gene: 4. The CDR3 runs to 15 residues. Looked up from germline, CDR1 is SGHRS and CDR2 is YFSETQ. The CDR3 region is CASSYTSGGVNEQFF. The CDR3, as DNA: TGCGCCAGCAGCTACACTAGCGGGGGGGTTAATGAGCAGTTCTTC.

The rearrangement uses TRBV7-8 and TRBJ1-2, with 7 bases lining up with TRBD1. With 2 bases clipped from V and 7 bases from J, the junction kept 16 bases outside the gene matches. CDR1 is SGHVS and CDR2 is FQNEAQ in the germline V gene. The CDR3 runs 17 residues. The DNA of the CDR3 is TGTGCCAGCAGCTTACCCCCGTGGGAGAAGGGGGCGCGTGGCTACACCTTC. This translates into CASSLPPWEKGARGYTF.

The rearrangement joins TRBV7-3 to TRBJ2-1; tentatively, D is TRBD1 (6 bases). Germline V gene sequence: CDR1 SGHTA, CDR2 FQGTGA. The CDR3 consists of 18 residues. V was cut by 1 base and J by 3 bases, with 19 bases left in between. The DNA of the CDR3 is TGTGCCAGCAGCTTAAGCCCCGATCTGCCAGGGGACTACAATGAGCAGTTCTTC. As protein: CASSLSPDLPGDYNEQFF.

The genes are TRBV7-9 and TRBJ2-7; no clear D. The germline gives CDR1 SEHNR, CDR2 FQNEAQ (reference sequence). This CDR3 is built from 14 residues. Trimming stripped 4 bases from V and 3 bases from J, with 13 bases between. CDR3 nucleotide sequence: TGTGCCAGCAGCTCCCTTGTTGGTAGCTACGAGCAGTACTTC. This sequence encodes CASSSLVGSYEQYF. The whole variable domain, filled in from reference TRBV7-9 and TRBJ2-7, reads DTGVSQNPRHKITKRGQNVTFRCDPISEHNRLYWYRQTLGQGPEFLTYFQNEAQLEKSRLLSDRFSAERPKGSFSTLEIQRTEQGDSAMYLCASSSLVGSYEQYFGPGTRLTVT.

CDR3 nucleotide sequence: TGTGCCAGCAGCCGTACGCCCTCACCCTACGCTGACTATGGCTACACCTTC. Translated, it gives CASSRTPSPYADYGYTF. The chain has TRBV14 and TRBJ1-2; D not resolved. CDR1 and CDR2 (germline): SGHDN, FVKESK. Trimming stripped 4 bases from V and 3 bases from J, with 21 bases between. The CDR3 totals 17 residues.

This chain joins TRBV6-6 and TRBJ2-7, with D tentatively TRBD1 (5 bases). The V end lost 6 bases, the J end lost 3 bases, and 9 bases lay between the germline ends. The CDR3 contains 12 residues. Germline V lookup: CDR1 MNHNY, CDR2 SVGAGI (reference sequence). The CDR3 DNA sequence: TGTGCCAGCAGCCCGACAGTCTACGAGCAGTACTTC. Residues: CASSPTVYEQYF.

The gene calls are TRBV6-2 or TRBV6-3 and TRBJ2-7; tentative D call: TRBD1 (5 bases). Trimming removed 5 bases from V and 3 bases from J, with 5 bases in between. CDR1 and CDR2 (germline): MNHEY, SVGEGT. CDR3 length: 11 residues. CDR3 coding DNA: TGTGCCAGCAGTGACAGCTACGAGCAGTACTTC. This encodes CASSDSYEQYF.

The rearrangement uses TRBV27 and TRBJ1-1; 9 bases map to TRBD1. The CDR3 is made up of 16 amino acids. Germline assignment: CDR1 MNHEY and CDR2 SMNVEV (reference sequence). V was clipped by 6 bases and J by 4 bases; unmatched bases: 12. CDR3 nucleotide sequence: TGTGCCAGCAGCCCCCGACAGGGGGGCCAGGGCACTGAAGCTTTCTTT. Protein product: CASSPRQGGQGTEAFF.

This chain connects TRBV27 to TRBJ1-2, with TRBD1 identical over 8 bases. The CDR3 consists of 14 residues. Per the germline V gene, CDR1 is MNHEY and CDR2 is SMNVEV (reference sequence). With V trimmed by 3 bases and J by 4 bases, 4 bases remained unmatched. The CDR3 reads CASSFRTGSYGYTF. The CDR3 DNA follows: TGTGCCAGCAGTTTTAGGACAGGGAGCTATGGCTACACCTTC.

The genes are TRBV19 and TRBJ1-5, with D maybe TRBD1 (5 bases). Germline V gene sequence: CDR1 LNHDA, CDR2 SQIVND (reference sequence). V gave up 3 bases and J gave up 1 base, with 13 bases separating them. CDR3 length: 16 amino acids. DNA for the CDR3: TGTGCCAGTAGTATGACGACGGGGGTAAGCAATCAGCCCCAGCATTTT. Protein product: CASSMTTGVSNQPQHF.

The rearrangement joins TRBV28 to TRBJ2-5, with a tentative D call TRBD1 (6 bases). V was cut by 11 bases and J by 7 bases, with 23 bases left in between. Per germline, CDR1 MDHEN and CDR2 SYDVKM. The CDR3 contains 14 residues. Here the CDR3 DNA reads TGTGCCGTCTTCCCACAGGGATATGTCGGGACCCAGTACTTC. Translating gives CAVFPQGYVGTQYF.

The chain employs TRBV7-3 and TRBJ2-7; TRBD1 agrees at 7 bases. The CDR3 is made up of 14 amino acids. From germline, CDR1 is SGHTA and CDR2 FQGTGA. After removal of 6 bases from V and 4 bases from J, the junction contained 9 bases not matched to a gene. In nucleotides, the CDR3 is TGTGCCAGCAGTCCCACAGGGGAAGGATACGAGCAGTACTTC. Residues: CASSPTGEGYEQYF.

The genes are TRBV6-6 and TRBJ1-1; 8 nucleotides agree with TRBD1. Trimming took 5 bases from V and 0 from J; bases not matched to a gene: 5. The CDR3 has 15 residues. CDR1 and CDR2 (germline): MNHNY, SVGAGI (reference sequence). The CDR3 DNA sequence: TGTGCCAGCAGTCGTAGGACAGGGATGAACACTGAAGCTTTCTTT. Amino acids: CASSRRTGMNTEAFF.

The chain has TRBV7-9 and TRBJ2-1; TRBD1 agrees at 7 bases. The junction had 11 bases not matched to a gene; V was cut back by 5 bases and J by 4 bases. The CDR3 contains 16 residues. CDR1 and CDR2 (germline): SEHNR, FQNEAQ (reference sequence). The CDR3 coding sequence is TGTGCCAGCAGCCCGGGGACAGCGCTTTCTTACAATGAGCAGTTCTTC. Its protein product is CASSPGTALSYNEQFF.

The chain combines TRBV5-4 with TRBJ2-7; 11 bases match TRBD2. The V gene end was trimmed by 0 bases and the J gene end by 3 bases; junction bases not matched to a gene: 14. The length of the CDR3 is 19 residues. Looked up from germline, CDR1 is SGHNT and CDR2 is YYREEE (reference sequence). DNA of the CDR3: TGTGCCAGCAGCTTGGAACTAGCGGGAGAGCTAAACTATTACTACGAGCAGTACTTC. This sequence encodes CASSLELAGELNYYYEQYF.

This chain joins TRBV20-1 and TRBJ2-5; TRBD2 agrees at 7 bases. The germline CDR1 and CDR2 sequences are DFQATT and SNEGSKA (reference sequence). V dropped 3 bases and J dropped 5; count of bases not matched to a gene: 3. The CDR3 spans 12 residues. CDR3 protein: CSASPRGETQYF. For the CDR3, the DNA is TGCAGTGCTAGTCCGCGGGGGGAGACCCAGTACTTC.

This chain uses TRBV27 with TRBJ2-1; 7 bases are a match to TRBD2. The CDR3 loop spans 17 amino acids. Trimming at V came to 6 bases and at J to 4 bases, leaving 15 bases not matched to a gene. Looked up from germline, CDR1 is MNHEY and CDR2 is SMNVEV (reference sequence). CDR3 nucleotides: TGTGCCAGCAGCTCACCCCATAGCGGGTTCTCGTACAATGAGCAGTTCTTC. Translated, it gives CASSSPHSGFSYNEQFF.

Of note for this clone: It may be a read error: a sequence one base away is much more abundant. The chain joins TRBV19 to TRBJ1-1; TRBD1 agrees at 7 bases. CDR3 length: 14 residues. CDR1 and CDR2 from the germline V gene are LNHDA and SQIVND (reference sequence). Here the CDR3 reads CAGRFGTDNTEAFF. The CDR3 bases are TGTGCCGGTAGGTTTGGGACAGATAACACTGAAGCTTTCTTT.